These T cell receptor beta chains were read from a single sample in a study of immune evolution from preneoplasia to lung adenocarcinoma. The method was immunoSEQ multiplex PCR; TCRdb's version includes in-frame clones alone and lacks a portion of them. The sample shows 7,300 or so clones, approximately 77% of them seen only once. The specimen sequenced was FFPE lung adenocarcinoma in situ tissue. These receptors came from an older donor with lung adenocarcinoma. Some clones in this sample may be carry-over from other donors' samples. CDR3s include the opening cysteine and the closing phenylalanine or tryptophan. Each record gives: V gene, clone size, D gene, J gene, CDR3 DNA, CDR3 protein. D genes are given only for firm matches. Clone size is stated in some rows and not others, as once, few, many or a class when expanded.

>TRBV30|.|.|TRBJ1-4
TGTGCCTCGCAGGGGAGGAATGAAAAACTGTTTTTT
CASQGRNEKLFF
>TRBV10-3|few|.|TRBJ1-2
TGTGCCATCAGTGAGTCAAACTATGGCTACACCTTC
CAISESNYGYTF
>TRBV7-3|.|TRBD1|TRBJ1-2
TGTGCCAGCAGCTTAAAGGGGGCGGGATTCTATGGCTACACCTTC
CASSLKGAGFYGYTF
>TRBV19|once|.|TRBJ2-3
TGTGCCAGTAGTACGAATGACGCAGATACGCAGTATTTT
CASSTNDADTQYF
>TRBV27|.|.|TRBJ2-1
TGTGCCAGCAGTTTATGGGGTCGCGGCAATGAGCAGTTCTTC
CASSLWGRGNEQFF
>TRBV6-1|once|.|TRBJ1-1
TGTGCCAGCAGTCGCGTCGCGGACACTGAAGCTTTCTTT
CASSRVADTEAFF
>TRBV18|.|.|TRBJ1-1
TGTGCCAGCTCACCACGGAGACAGAGTAACACTGAAGCTTTCTTT
CASSPRRQSNTEAFF
>TRBV19|.|.|TRBJ1-5
TGTGCCAGTAGTATTTTGGGAAATCAGCCCCAGCATTTT
CASSILGNQPQHF
>TRBV4-1|.|.|TRBJ1-6
TGCGCCAGCAGCCAATCCACGGAAGATAGGGTGGCACCCCTCCACTTT
CASSQSTEDRVAPLHF
>TRBV4-2|.|TRBD1|TRBJ2-7
TGTGCCAGCAGCAGACGACAGGGTGGGTACGAGCAGTACTTC
CASSRRQGGYEQYF
>TRBV18|.|.|TRBJ1-2
TGTGCCAGCTCACCCGAATCTAAGATGAACTATGGCTACACCTTC
CASSPESKMNYGYTF
>TRBV6-4|.|.|TRBJ1-5
TGTGCCAGCAGTGACTCGATGAGCGGCCCCCAGCATTTT
CASSDSMSGPQHF
>TRBV5-6|.|TRBD2|TRBJ2-1
TGTGCCAGCAGCTTTACTAGCGGGGGGTACAATGAGCAGTTCTTC
CASSFTSGGYNEQFF
>TRBV7-8|once|.|TRBJ2-2
TGTGCCAGCAGCTCCTCCCTCGGGGAGCTGTTTTTT
CASSSSLGELFF
>TRBV18|.|.|TRBJ1-5
TGTGCCAGCTCACCAACCGGGACCGTGCCTCAGCCCCAGCATTTT
CASSPTGTVPQPQHF
>TRBV4-1|.|.|TRBJ1-1
TGCGCCAGCAGCCAAGATCTGGGGAAACAGAACACTGAAGCTTTCTTT
CASSQDLGKQNTEAFF
>TRBV4-2|medium-sized|.|TRBJ2-6
TGTGCCAGCAGCCAAGATGGGGACAACTCTGGGGCCAACGTCCTGACTTTC
CASSQDGDNSGANVLTF
>TRBV9|once|.|TRBJ2-2
TGTGCCAGCAGCGTCGACACCCCAGACACCGGGGAGCTGTTTTTT
CASSVDTPDTGELFF
>TRBV13|few|.|TRBJ1-1
TGTGCCAGCAGCTCATGGGGGAGGGGAGCGAACACTGAAGCTTTCTTT
CASSSWGRGANTEAFF
>TRBV30|.|TRBD1|TRBJ2-5
TGTGCCTGGAGTCCAGACAGGGGGCGAGCAAGTGAGACCCAGTACTTC
CAWSPDRGRASETQYF
>TRBV7-8|.|.|TRBJ2-5
TGTGCCAGCAGCTCGTTGGGGGAGCGAGAGACCCAGTACTTC
CASSSLGERETQYF
>TRBV12-5|.|.|TRBJ1-1
TGTGCTAGTGCCGGGACGGTCGGAACTGAAGCTTTCTTT
CASAGTVGTEAFF
>TRBV6-1|.|.|TRBJ1-2
TGTGCCAGCAGTGAAGCACACGTTTACTATGGCTACACCTTC
CASSEAHVYYGYTF
>TRBV5-6|.|.|TRBJ2-7
TGTGCCAGCACCTCGCCGAGACGATCCAGTTACGAGCAGTACTTC
CASTSPRRSSYEQYF
>TRBV29-1|.|.|TRBJ2-3
TGCAGCGTTGGCGGGTCTTACACAGATACGCAGTATTTT
CSVGGSYTDTQYF
>TRBV7-3|.|TRBD1|TRBJ1-2
TGTGCCAGCAGCATAACAGGGGTTGGAGGCTACACCTTC
CASSITGVGGYTF
>TRBV4-2|.|.|TRBJ2-3
TGTGCCAGCAGCCAAGATTTCCGGATCACAGATACGCAGTATTTT
CASSQDFRITDTQYF
>TRBV2|.|.|TRBJ1-1
TGTGCCAGCAGGTACGGAGGGGCCGTTACTGAAGCTTTCTTT
CASRYGGAVTEAFF
>TRBV27|.|TRBD1|TRBJ2-3
TGTGCCAGCAGTAACAGGGGGAGTACAGATACGCAGTATTTT
CASSNRGSTDTQYF
>TRBV18|.|.|TRBJ1-1
TGTGCCAGCTCACGCGGTGGAAGAAATGACAAAGCTTTCTTT
CASSRGGRNDKAFF
>TRBV10-3|.|.|TRBJ2-7
TGTGCCATCAGTGAGTCGTTCCGCGGGAACGAGCAGTACTTC
CAISESFRGNEQYF
>TRBV2|few|.|TRBJ2-3
TGTGCCAGCAGTGAAGGGGCTTTGGGGGCCGTCACAGATACGCAGTATTTT
CASSEGALGAVTDTQYF
>TRBV5-1|once|TRBD1|TRBJ1-1
TGCGCCAGCAGTCCAGGGGGCGTTGGCACTGAAGCTTTCTTT
CASSPGGVGTEAFF
>TRBV15|.|TRBD2|TRBJ2-7
TGTGCCACCAGGGGATCGGGACTAGCGGTCCACGAGCAGTACTTC
CATRGSGLAVHEQYF
>TRBV20-1|.|TRBD1|TRBJ1-1
TGCAGTGCTTCTACAGGGGCTGAAGCTTTCTTT
CSASTGAEAFF
>TRBV5-4|.|.|TRBJ2-3
TGTGCCAGCAGCTCCGGACAGACTTGGGGCACAGATACGCAGTATTTT
CASSSGQTWGTDTQYF
>TRBV4-1|.|.|TRBJ1-4
TGCGCCAGCAGCCAAGATCTTTACCGTGGAAATGAAAAACTGTTTTTT
CASSQDLYRGNEKLFF
>TRBV2|once|.|TRBJ2-2
TGTGCCAGCAGTGACAGGGGCACCGGGGAGCTGTTTTTT
CASSDRGTGELFF
>TRBV5-5|.|.|TRBJ1-1
TGTGCCAGCAGCTTGAACTTGGGGGACACTGAAGCTTTCTTT
CASSLNLGDTEAFF
>TRBV29-1|.|TRBD2|TRBJ2-1
TGCAGCGTTGAACTGGCGGGAGGGCCGGGTGAGCAGTTCTTC
CSVELAGGPGEQFF
>TRBV6-5|.|.|TRBJ2-1
TGTGCCAGCACCAGGGGAGGTTTGGGTGAGCAGTTCTTC
CASTRGGLGEQFF
>TRBV5-1|.|.|TRBJ1-4
TGCGCCAGCAGCCGGGACGTAGGATTTAATGAAAAACTGTTTTTT
CASSRDVGFNEKLFF
>TRBV5-1|.|.|TRBJ1-6
TGCGCCAGCAGCAGGCAGGGTGACTCACCCCTCCACTTT
CASSRQGDSPLHF
>TRBV9|large|.|TRBJ1-4
TGTGCCAGCAGTCTCGGGGGGAACAGGGTTAATGAAAAACTGTTTTTT
CASSLGGNRVNEKLFF
>TRBV7-9|.|.|TRBJ2-7
TGTGCCAGCAGCTTAGGAGCCTACGAGCAGTACTTC
CASSLGAYEQYF
>TRBV6-5|.|.|TRBJ2-3
TGTGCCAGCAGTTACGGAGGGGTGGGGGCAGATACGCAGTATTTT
CASSYGGVGADTQYF
>TRBV29-1|.|.|TRBJ1-2
TGCAGCGCTGGAACAGGCTATGGTCACTATGGCTACACCTTC
CSAGTGYGHYGYTF
>TRBV6-4|.|.|TRBJ2-1
TGTGCCAGCAGTGACTCGGCGGGGACGGGATACAATGAGCAGTTCTTC
CASSDSAGTGYNEQFF
>TRBV25-1|.|TRBD1|TRBJ2-5
TGTGCCAGCAGGGGGGACAGGGGAAAAGAGACCCAGTACTTC
CASRGDRGKETQYF
>TRBV28|.|.|TRBJ1-5
TGTGCCAGCAGTTTTTCTGGGCTACGAAATCAGCCCCAGCATTTT
CASSFSGLRNQPQHF
>TRBV6-5|.|.|TRBJ1-4
TGTGCCAGCAGTTCAGGGGTGGAACTGTTTTTT
CASSSGVELFF
>TRBV5-1|.|.|TRBJ1-2
TGCGCCAGCAGGATGGGAGACAGGCTGGATCAGGTTGGTTATGGCTACACCTTC
CASRMGDRLDQVGYGYTF